This note documents a single T cell receptor beta chain sequence. The antigen is undetermined. Data came from immunoSEQ multiplex PCR; TCRdb stores just in-frame clones and leaves some out. Here the sample spans 40,000 to 65,000 clones, about 88% being singletons. Germline V gene lookup returns CDR1 GTSNPN and CDR2 SVGIG (reference sequence). V gave up 4 bases and J gave up 3 bases; unmatched junction bases: 5. The CDR3 has 14 residues. The data stem from a study of OX40 agonist ivuxolimab in advanced cancers. Overall study context: As their treatment, patients were administered ivuxolimab, an agonistic anti-OX40 (CD134) antibody. Patients assigned to dose escalation were diagnosed with hepatocellular carcinoma, melanoma, renal cell or head and neck cancer. Whole-study findings and limits: Among T cells, CD8+ cells averaged more expanded clones than CD4+ cells.

This specimen was CD4+ or CD8+ T cells sorted from blood, taken in a trial of the OX40 agonist ivuxolimab. The source of this sequence is an adult with an advanced solid tumor such as melanoma, head and neck, liver or kidney cancer. The chain couples TRBV30 to TRBJ1-5, with TRBD1 identical over 8 bases. This CDR3 is CAWILDRVNQPQHF. Written as DNA, the CDR3 is TGTGCCTGGATCCTGGACAGGGTCAATCAGCCCCAGCATTTT.